This T cell receptor beta chain was captured in a study of T cells in Graves' hyperthyroidism and ophthalmopathy. Patients having uncontrolled infection, another autoimmune disease, pregnancy or lactation were not included. Cells are PBMCs isolated from roughly 9.2 ml of fresh blood. CDR3 size: 18 residues. Germline CDR1 LGHNA, CDR2 YNFKEQ. The V and J ends lost 1 base and 6 bases, in that order; junction bases with no gene match: 17. The investigators amplified TCR beta CDR3 regions from RNA transcripts. TCR CDR3 regions were first amplified by RT-PCR with HTBI primers. MiXCR, applied by TCRdb to the multiplex PCR reads, yields one record per CDR3 protein. This sample has some 600,000 distinct CDR3 sequences; approximately 14% occur once, and the top ten carry 5.5% to 7.5%.

This receptor was obtained from a woman aged 25 to 45 with Graves' hyperthyroidism that later progressed to Graves' ophthalmopathy. Sequenced input: blood. This chain joins TRBV4-2 and TRBJ2-7, with 8 bases lining up with TRBD2. The CDR3 nucleotides are TGTGCCAGCAGCCAAGTAATCCCCCACGGGAGGGAGAACGGCGAGCAGTACTTC. Its translation: CASSQVIPHGRENGEQYF.